This TCR beta chain was sequenced for a study of CD8+CD57+ T cells in acquired aplastic anemia (dated by TCRdb to the late 2010s). About the investigation overall: Extracted DNA from sorted CD4+ and CD8+ cells averaged about 2.9 ug, ranging from roughly 0.2 to 30 ug. Mean read counts for healthy donor samples were about 10.8 million for CD4+ cells and 11.0 million for CD8+ cells.

The CDR3 starts with the cysteine, ends with the phenylalanine, and has 13 residues. Of the read, only the CDR3 DNA is kept; its 39 bases are in frame from base 1. CDR1 SGHVT and CDR2 SQSDAQ are derived from the germline V gene. V drops 6 bases and J drops 4 bases, leaving 12 bases in between. In the study, sorted CD4+ and CD8+ blood T cells from patients with severe aplastic anemia and from healthy subjects underwent deep sequencing of TCR repertoires. Ficoll-Paque density gradient centrifugation was used to isolate peripheral blood mononuclear cells. Before DNA extraction, CD4+ and CD8+ T cells were sorted by FACS or by magnetic beads. A word on this clonotype: Its antigen has not been determined. No much larger clonotype is one base removed from it; base qualities were not supplied.

Genomic DNA was used as template for profiling of TCR beta VDJ combinations and CDR3 sequences. An Illumina HiSeq 2000 was the platform used for TCR repertoire sequencing. The original methods were these. TRBV/TRBJ rearrangement plots, CDR3 size and DJ length profiles, and Simpson's diversity index were used to assess repertoires. The immunodominant clone was defined as the most abundant DNA sequence in deep sequencing data. CDR3 amino acid sequences were checked for sharing between subjects and were compared against published repertoires and the VDJdb database. The public reads were reprocessed in TCRdb via fastp at Q25 and MiXCR, keeping in-frame beta chains. Rows with one shared CDR3 protein collapse into an entry with the most common genes and DNA. These V and J calls derive from TCRdb rather than the authors' analysis. The sample table records approximately 380,000 distinct CDR3 sequences; 55% to 70% of these occur just once. Clones ranked in the top ten supply 4% of the sample.

The paper as a whole reports these results and caveats: CD8+ Simpson's diversity did not differ significantly between patients and healthy controls (P=0.060). Although 25 to 30 CD8+ CDR3 sequences were shared by patients and controls, these sequences appeared highly expressed in patients and within the immunodominant clones of patients.

This receptor was identified in a human donor in good health, serving as a control. The sequence is built from TRBV7-4 and TRBJ1-1, with a tentative D gene TRBD1 over 5 matching bases. The sample taken for sequencing was sorted CD4+, CD8+, or CD8+CD57+ T cells (not recorded which) from PBMCs. The bases read TGTGCCAGCAGGGCCCAGACAGCCACTGAAGCTTTCTTT. Its product reads: CASRAQTATEAFF.